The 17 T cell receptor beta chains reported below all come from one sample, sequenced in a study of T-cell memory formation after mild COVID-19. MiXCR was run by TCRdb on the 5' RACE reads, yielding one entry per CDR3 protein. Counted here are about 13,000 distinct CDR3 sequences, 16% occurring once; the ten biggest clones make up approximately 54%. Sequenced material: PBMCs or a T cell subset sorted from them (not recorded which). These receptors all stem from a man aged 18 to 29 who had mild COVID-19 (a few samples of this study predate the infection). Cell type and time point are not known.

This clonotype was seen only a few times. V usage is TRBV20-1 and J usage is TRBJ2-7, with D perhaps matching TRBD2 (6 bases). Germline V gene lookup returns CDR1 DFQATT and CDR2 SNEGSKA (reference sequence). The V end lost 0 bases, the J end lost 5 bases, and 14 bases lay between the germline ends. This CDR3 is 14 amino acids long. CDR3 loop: CSARDWAGFDEQYF. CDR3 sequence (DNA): TGCAGTGCTAGAGATTGGGCGGGGTTCGACGAGCAGTACTTC.

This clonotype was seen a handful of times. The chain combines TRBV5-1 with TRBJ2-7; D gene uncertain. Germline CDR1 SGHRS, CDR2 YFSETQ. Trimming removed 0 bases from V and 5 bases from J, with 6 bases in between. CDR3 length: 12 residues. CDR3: CASSLGTDEQYF. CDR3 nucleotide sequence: TGCGCCAGCAGCTTGGGTACGGACGAGCAGTACTTC.

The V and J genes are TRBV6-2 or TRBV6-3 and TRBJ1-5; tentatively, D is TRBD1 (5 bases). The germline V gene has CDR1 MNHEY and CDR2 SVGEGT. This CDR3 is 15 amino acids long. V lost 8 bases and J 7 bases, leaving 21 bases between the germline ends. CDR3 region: CASVPTPGRDQPQHF. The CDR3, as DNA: TGTGCCAGCGTCCCCACGCCTGGTAGGGACCAGCCCCAGCATTTT.

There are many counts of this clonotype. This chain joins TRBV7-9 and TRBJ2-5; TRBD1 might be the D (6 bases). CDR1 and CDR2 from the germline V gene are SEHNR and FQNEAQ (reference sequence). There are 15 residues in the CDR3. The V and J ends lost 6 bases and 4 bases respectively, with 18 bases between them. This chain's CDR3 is CASSRVVVGGETQYF. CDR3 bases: TGTGCCAGCAGTAGAGTCGTGGTAGGGGGAGAGACCCAGTACTTC.

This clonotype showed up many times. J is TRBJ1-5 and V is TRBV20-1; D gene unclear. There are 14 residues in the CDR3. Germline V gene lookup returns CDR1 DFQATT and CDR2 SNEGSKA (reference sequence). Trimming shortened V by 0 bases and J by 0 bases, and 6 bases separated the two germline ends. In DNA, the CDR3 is TGCAGTGCTAGAGACGATCATAGCAATCAGCCCCAGCATTTT. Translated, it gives CSARDDHSNQPQHF.

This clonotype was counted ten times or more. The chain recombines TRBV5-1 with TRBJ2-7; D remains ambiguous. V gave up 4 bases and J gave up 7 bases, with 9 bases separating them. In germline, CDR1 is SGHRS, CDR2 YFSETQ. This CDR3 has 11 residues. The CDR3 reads CASSPLGEQYF. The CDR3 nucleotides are TGCGCCAGCAGCCCCCTCGGAGAGCAGTACTTC.

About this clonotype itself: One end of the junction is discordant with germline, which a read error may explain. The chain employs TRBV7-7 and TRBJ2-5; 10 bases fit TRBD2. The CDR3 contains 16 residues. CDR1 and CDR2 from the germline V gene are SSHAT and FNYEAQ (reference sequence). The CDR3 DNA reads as TGTGCTAGCAGCTTAGCGCCAGCGGGGGGGCAAGAGACCCAGTACTTC. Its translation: CASSLAPAGGQETQYF.

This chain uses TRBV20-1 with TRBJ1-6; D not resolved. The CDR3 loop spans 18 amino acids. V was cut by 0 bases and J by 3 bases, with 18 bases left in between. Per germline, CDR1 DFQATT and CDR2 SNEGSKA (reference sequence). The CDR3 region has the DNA TGCAGTGCTAGAGACCCACGATCCTCAGGTTTCTATAATTCACCCCTCCACTTT. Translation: CSARDPRSSGFYNSPLHF.

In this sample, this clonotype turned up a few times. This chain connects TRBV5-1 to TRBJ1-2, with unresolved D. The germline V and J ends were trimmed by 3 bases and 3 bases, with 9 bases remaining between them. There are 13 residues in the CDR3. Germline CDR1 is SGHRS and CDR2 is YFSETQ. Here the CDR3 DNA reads TGCGCCAGCAGCTATGCGAGGGACTATGGCTACACCTTC. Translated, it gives CASSYARDYGYTF.

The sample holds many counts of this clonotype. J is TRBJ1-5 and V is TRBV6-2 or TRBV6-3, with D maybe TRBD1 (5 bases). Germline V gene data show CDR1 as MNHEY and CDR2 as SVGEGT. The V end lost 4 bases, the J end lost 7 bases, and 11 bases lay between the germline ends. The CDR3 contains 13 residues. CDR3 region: CASSWEGSQPQHF. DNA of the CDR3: TGTGCCAGCAGTTGGGAGGGGAGCCAGCCCCAGCATTTT.

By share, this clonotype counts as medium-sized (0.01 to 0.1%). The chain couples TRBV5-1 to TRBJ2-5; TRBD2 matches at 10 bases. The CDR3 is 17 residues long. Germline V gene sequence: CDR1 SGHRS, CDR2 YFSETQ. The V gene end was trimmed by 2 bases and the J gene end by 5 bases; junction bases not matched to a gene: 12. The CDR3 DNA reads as TGCGCCAGCAGCTTAACCTTACTAGCGGGGACTCGTGAGACCCAGTACTTC. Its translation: CASSLTLLAGTRETQYF. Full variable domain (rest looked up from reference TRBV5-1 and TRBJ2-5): KAGVTQTPRYLIKTRGQQVTLSCSPISGHRSVSWYQQTPGQGLQFLFEYFSETQRNKGNFPGRFSGRQFSNSRSEMNVSTLELGDSALYLCASSLTLLAGTRETQYFGPGTRLLVL.

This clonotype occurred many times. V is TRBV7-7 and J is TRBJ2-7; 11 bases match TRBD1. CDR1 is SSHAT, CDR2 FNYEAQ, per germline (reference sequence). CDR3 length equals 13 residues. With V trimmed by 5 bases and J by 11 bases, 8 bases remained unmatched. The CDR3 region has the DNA TGTGCCAGCAGCACTGGGACAGGGGGAAAGGAGTACTTC. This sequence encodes CASSTGTGGKEYF.

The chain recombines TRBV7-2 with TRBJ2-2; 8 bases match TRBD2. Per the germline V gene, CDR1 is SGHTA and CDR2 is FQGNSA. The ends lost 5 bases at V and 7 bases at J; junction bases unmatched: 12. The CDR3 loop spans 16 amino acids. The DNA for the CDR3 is TGTGCCAGCAGCCCAAGACTAGCGCTCATTGGCGGGGAGCTGTTTTTT. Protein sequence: CASSPRLALIGGELFF.

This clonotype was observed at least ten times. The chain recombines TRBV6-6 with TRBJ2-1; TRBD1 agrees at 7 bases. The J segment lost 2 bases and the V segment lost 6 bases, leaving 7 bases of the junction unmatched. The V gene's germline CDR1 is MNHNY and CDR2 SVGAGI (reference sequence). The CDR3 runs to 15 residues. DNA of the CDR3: TGTGCCAGCAGATCCGGGACAGTTGCCTACAATGAGCAGTTCTTC. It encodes CASRSGTVAYNEQFF.

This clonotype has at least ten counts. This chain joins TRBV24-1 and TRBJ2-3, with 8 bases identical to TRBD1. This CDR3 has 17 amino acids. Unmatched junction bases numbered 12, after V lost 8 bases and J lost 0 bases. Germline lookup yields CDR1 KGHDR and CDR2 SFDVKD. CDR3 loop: CATKGQGHLISTDTQYF. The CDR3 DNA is TGTGCCACCAAAGGACAGGGACATTTAATAAGCACAGATACGCAGTATTTT.

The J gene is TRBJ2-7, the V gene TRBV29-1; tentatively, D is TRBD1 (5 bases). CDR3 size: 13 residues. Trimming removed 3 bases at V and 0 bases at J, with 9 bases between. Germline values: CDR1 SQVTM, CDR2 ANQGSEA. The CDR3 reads CSVDQDNSYEQYF. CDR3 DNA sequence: TGCAGCGTTGACCAGGACAACTCCTACGAGCAGTACTTC.

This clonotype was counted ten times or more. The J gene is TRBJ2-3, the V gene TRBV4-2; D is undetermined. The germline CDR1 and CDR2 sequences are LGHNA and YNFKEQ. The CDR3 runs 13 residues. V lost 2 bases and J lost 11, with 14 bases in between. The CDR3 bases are TGTGCCAGCAGCCAATCTCCCCAGTTTGAGCAGTATTTT. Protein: CASSQSPQFEQYF.